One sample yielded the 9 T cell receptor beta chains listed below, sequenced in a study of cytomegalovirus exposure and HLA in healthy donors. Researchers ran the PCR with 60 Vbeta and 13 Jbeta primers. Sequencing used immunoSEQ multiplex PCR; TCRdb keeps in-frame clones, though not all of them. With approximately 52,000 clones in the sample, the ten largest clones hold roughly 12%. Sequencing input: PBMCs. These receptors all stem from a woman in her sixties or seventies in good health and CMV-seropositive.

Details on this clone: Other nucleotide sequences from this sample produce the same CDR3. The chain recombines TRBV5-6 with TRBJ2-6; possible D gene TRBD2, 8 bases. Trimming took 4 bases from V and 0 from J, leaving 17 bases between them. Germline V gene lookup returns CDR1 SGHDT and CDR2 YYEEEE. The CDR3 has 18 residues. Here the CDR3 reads CASSPGGTVPSGANVLTF. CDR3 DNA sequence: TGTGCCAGCAGCCCGGGGGGGACAGTTCCCTCTGGGGCCAACGTCCTGACTTTC.

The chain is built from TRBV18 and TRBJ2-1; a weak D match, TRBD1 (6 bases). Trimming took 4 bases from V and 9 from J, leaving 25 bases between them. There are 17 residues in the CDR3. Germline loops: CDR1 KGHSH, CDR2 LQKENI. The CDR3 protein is CASSLPSILRGPFEQFF. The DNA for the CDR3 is TGTGCCAGCTCACTTCCATCGATACTCAGGGGCCCGTTTGAGCAGTTCTTC.

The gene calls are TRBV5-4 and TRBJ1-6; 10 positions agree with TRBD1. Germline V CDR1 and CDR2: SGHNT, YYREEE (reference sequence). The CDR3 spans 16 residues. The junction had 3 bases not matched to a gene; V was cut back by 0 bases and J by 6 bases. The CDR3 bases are TGTGCCAGCAGCTTGGAGGACAGGGGGGGTAATTCACCCCTCCACTTT. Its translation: CASSLEDRGGNSPLHF.

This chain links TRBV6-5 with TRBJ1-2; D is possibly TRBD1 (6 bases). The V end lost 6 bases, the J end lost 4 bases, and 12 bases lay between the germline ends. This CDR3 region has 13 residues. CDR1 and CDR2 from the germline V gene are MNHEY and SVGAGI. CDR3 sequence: CASSLTGPYGYTF. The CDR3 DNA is TGTGCCAGCAGCCTTACAGGGCCCTATGGCTACACCTTC.

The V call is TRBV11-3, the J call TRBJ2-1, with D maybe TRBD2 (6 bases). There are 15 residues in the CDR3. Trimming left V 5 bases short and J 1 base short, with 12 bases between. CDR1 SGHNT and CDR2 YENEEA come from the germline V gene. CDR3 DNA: TGTGCCAGCAGCGCCTCTAGCGTTTCCTACAATGAGCAGTTCTTC. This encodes CASSASSVSYNEQFF.

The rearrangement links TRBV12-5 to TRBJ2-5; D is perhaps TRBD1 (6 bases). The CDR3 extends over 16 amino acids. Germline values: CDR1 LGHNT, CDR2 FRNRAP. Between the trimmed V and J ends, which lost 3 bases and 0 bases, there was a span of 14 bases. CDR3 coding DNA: TGTGCTAGTGGTTTTCGCCCCACAGGGTACCAAGAGACCCAGTACTTC. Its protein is CASGFRPTGYQETQYF.

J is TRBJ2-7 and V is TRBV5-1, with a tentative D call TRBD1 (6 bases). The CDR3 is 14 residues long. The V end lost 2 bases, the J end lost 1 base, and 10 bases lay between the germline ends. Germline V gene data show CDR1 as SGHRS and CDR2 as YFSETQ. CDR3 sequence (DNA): TGCGCCAGCAGCTTACACCAGGGGTCCTACGAGCAGTACTTC. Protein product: CASSLHQGSYEQYF.

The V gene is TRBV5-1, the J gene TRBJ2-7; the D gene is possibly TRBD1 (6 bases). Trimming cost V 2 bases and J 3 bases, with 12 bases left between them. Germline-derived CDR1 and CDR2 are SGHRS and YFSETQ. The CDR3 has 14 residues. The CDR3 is CASSLDRNDYEQYF. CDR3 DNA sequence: TGCGCCAGCAGCTTAGACAGGAATGACTACGAGCAGTACTTC.

CDR3 amino acids: CASSQGLAAETQYF. CDR3 nucleotide sequence: TGTGCCAGCAGCCAGGGACTAGCTGCTGAGACCCAGTACTTC. This sequence joins TRBV6-6 and TRBJ2-5, with 9 bases aligning to TRBD2. The CDR3 runs to 14 residues. The V segment lost 6 bases and the J segment 5 bases; nucleotides outside the gene matches: 7. Germline V gives CDR1 MNHNY, CDR2 SVGAGI (reference sequence).